One sample yielded the 18 T cell receptor beta chains listed below, sequenced in a study of human T cells and chemical hapten exposure. As for time point: patch test 1, 2 weeks after DPC sensitization. Treatment specified: therapeutic diphenylcyclopropenone sensitization with weekly scalp DPC. TCRdb re-derived calls from the RACE reads in MiXCR, one entry per CDR3 protein. The sample includes more than 95,000 distinct CDR3 sequences, around 10% seen only once; the top ten take roughly 1.3%. The sequences come from whole blood, collected in connection with sensitization to the hapten diphenylcyclopropenone (DPC). The source is a woman aged 45-59 years with alopecia areata. Some clones in this sample may be carry-over from other donors' samples.

The gene calls are TRBV11-2 and TRBJ2-3; 7 bases fit TRBD1. This CDR3 contains 15 residues. V lost 5 bases to trimming and J lost 1 base; unmatched junction nucleotides: 6. Germline V lookup: CDR1 SGHAT, CDR2 FQNNGV. The CDR3 sequence: CASSRRTGRTDTQYF. CDR3 coding DNA: TGTGCCAGCAGCAGGAGGACAGGCCGCACAGATACGCAGTATTTT.

The sample holds many counts of this clonotype. The CDR3 here is CASSHRVSTGELFF. The CDR3 DNA follows: TGTGCCAGCAGCCATCGGGTCTCAACCGGGGAGCTGTTTTTT. The V and J genes are TRBV7-9 and TRBJ2-2; no definite D call. Germline CDR1 reads SEHNR; CDR2 reads FQNEAQ (reference sequence). This CDR3 is built from 14 residues. V shed 5 bases and J shed 5 bases, with 12 bases lying between them.

The gene calls are TRBV6-5 and TRBJ2-3; D is undetermined. Germline values: CDR1 MNHEY, CDR2 SVGAGI. The CDR3 runs to 14 residues. Trimming took 4 bases from V and 2 from J, leaving 10 bases between them. For the CDR3, the DNA is TGTGCCAGCAGTTTCGATCCGGTCACAGATACGCAGTATTTT. Translating gives CASSFDPVTDTQYF.

The CDR3 nucleotides read TGTGCCAGCAGTTACTCGGTGCGTAGCTACGAGCAGTACTTC. Protein sequence: CASSYSVRSYEQYF. The V gene is TRBV6-2 or TRBV6-3, the J gene TRBJ2-7; no clear D. V lost 0 bases and J 3 bases, leaving 9 bases between the germline ends. This CDR3 is built from 14 residues. The germline V gene encodes CDR1 MNHEY and CDR2 SVGEGT.

This clonotype has a count of ten or more. The chain carries TRBV18 and TRBJ1-1; 8 bases line up with TRBD1. Losses at the gene ends were 3 bases for V and 3 bases for J; bases not matched to a gene: 3. Germline CDR1 is KGHSH and CDR2 is LQKENI. The CDR3 spans 14 residues. The CDR3 nucleotides are TGTGCCAGCTCACCTACAGGGGGTGACACTGAAGCTTTCTTT. This sequence encodes CASSPTGGDTEAFF.

This clonotype was found many times. The rearrangement links TRBV20-1 to TRBJ2-5, with D unresolved. V lost 0 bases and J lost 1, with 12 bases in between. The CDR3 is 15 residues long. Germline CDR1 reads DFQATT; CDR2 reads SNEGSKA (reference sequence). Here the CDR3 reads CSARDRGRPQETQYF. CDR3 coding DNA: TGCAGTGCTAGAGATCGTGGTAGACCCCAAGAGACCCAGTACTTC.

This clonotype was picked up many times. The gene calls are TRBV12-3 or TRBV12-4 and TRBJ2-7; D not resolved. Trimming left V 0 bases short and J 4 bases short, with 7 bases between. The CDR3 runs to 13 residues. The CDR3, as DNA: TGTGCCAGCAGTTTAGCGGGCGGTTACGAGCAGTACTTC. It codes for CASSLAGGYEQYF.

In its sample, this clonotype was seen a few times. This chain uses TRBV7-6 with TRBJ2-7; 9 bases line up with TRBD1. The CDR3 extends over 17 amino acids. V gave up 0 bases and J gave up 2 bases; unmatched junction bases: 8. Germline loops: CDR1 SGHVS, CDR2 FNYEAQ. CDR3 DNA sequence: TGTGCCAGCAGCTTAGCGAAGACAGGGGGAAGAACCTACGAGCAGTACTTC. Translation gives CASSLAKTGGRTYEQYF.

The V call is TRBV7-6, the J call TRBJ2-2; possibly TRBD1 for D (5 bases). The V end lost 6 bases, the J end lost 3 bases, and 14 bases lay between the germline ends. CDR3 length equals 15 residues. In germline, CDR1 is SGHVS, CDR2 FNYEAQ. The CDR3 sequence: CASRKQEGHTGELFF. As DNA, the CDR3 is TGTGCCAGCAGAAAACAGGAAGGGCACACCGGGGAGCTGTTTTTT.

The sample holds a few counts of this clonotype. V usage is TRBV10-3 and J usage is TRBJ2-3, with 7 bases matching TRBD2. In germline, CDR1 is ENHRY, CDR2 SYGVKD. There are 14 residues in the CDR3. J gave up 1 base and V 7 bases, and 5 bases lay outside the gene matches. This CDR3 is CAIKERGGTDTQYF. Written as DNA, the CDR3 is TGTGCCATCAAAGAGCGGGGAGGCACAGATACGCAGTATTTT.

At least ten counts were recorded for this clonotype. This chain uses TRBV3-1 with TRBJ2-1; D not resolved. This CDR3 contains 15 residues. Germline V CDR1 and CDR2: LGHDT, YNNKEL (reference sequence). Trimming removed 0 bases from V and 0 bases from J, with 6 bases in between. DNA for the CDR3: TGTGCCAGCAGCCAAGAGGTCACCTCCTACAATGAGCAGTTCTTC. It is translated as CASSQEVTSYNEQFF.

The rearrangement joins TRBV7-2 to TRBJ2-5; 10 nucleotides agree with TRBD2. The germline gives CDR1 SGHTA, CDR2 FQGNSA. Trimming at V came to 3 bases and at J to 4 bases, leaving 5 bases not matched to a gene. The CDR3 extends over 15 amino acids. The CDR3 coding sequence is TGTGCCAGCAGCTTCCCTCTAGCGGGAGTAGAGACCCAGTACTTC. This gives the protein CASSFPLAGVETQYF.

This clonotype was counted at least ten times. The rearrangement links TRBV18 to TRBJ1-1; no clear D gene. There are 12 residues in the CDR3. V gave up 5 bases and J gave up 5 bases, with 9 bases separating them. CDR1 and CDR2 (germline): KGHSH, LQKENI. The CDR3 protein is CASSARVTEAFF. The CDR3 DNA reads TGTGCCAGCTCAGCCCGAGTAACTGAAGCTTTCTTT. Full variable domain (remainder filled in from reference TRBV18 and TRBJ1-1): NAGVMQNPRHLVRRRGQEARLRCSPMKGHSHVYWYRQLPEEGLKFMVYLQKENIIDESGMPKERFSAEFPKEGPSILRIQQVVRGDSAAYFCASSARVTEAFFGQGTRLTVV.

There are many counts of this clonotype. The chain uses TRBV6-1 and TRBJ1-2; 7 nucleotides line up with TRBD1. Germline assignment: CDR1 MNHNS and CDR2 SASEGT. Germline trimming cut 4 bases from V and 6 bases from J; bases unmatched to any gene: 14. The CDR3 covers 16 residues. The CDR3 sequence is CASSARDSISIDGYTF. In nucleotides, the CDR3 is TGTGCCAGCAGTGCCCGGGACAGTATCTCGATTGATGGCTACACCTTC.

This clonotype was observed many times. This chain joins TRBV5-6 and TRBJ2-3; no reliable D call. This CDR3 contains 14 residues. V shed 0 bases and J shed 3 bases, with 8 bases lying between them. The germline gives CDR1 SGHDT, CDR2 YYEEEE. The CDR3 here is CASSLDVGTDTQYF. In nucleotides, the CDR3 is TGTGCCAGCAGCTTGGACGTTGGTACAGATACGCAGTATTTT.

A remark on this clonotype: This clone may be a read error of a much larger clone one base away. V is TRBV14 and J is TRBJ2-7; a possible D gene is TRBD2 (5 bases). Trimming took 2 bases from V and 3 from J, leaving 8 bases between them. The CDR3 is 13 residues long. Germline CDR1 is SGHDN and CDR2 is FVKESK. The CDR3 is CASSQSGFYEQYF. CDR3 nucleotides: TGTGCCAGCAGCCAAAGCGGCTTCTACGAGCAGTACTTC. Together with reference TRBV14 and TRBJ2-7, the CDR3 gives the full variable domain: EAGVTQFPSHSVIEKGQTVTLRCDPISGHDNLYWYRRVMGKEIKFLLHFVKESKQDESGMPNNRFLAERTGGTYSTLKVQPAELEDSGVYFCASSQSGFYEQYFGPGTRLTVT.

This chain uses TRBV9 with TRBJ1-2; D possibly corresponds to TRBD1 (5 bases). The CDR3 totals 13 residues. In germline, CDR1 is SGDLS, CDR2 YYNGEE. The germline V and J ends were trimmed by 2 bases and 1 base, with 6 bases remaining between them. As DNA, the CDR3 is TGTGCCAGCAGCGTCGACAGTAACTATGGCTACACCTTC. Its translation: CASSVDSNYGYTF.

This clonotype was detected a few times. V and J are TRBV5-4 and TRBJ2-3; D is unclear. The CDR3 has 13 residues. The V and J ends lost 2 bases and 2 bases respectively, with 6 bases between them. CDR1 is SGHNT, CDR2 YYREEE, per germline (reference sequence). CDR3 nucleotide sequence: TGTGCCAGCAGCTTCGAATCCACAGATACGCAGTATTTT. Residues: CASSFESTDTQYF.